This T cell receptor beta chain was retrieved from a study of blood T cell repertoires in COVID-19. Study in general: The samples span acute and convalescent COVID-19 from the United States, Italy and Spain. PBMCs, B-cell-depleted T cells, or T cells provided the cDNA or gDNA that made up the material.

As originally analysed: Reference gene primers were amplified, and this amplification served to estimate nucleated cell counts. Sequencing used immunoSEQ multiplex PCR; TCRdb keeps in-frame clones, though not all of them. The V and J calls and clone size come from that table; D and trimming were worked out from the DNA. The sample yields around 120,000 clones, around 87% seen once. Germline CDR1 reads SNHLY; CDR2 reads FYNNEI. CDR3 size: 14 residues. V lost 4 bases, J lost 7 bases, and 13 bases lay in between. Sequenced input: peripheral blood. The chain couples TRBV2 to TRBJ2-2, with D perhaps TRBD2 (7 bases). This receptor was identified in an older woman with acute or convalescent COVID-19. The CDR3 nucleotides read TGTGCCAGCAGTGTCGGGGGGCGCAGCGGGGAGCTGTTTTTT. Residues: CASSVGGRSGELFF.